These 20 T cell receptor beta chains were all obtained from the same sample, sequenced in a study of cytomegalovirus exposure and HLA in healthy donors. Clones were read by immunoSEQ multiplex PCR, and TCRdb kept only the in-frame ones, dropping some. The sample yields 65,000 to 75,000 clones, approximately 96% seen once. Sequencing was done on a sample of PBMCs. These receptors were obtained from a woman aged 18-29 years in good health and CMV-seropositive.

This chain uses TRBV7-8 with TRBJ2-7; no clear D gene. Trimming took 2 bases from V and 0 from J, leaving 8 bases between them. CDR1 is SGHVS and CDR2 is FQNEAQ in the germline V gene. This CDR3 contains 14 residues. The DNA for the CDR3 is TGTGCCAGCAGCTTATGGCCTGGCTCCTACGAGCAGTACTTC. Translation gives CASSLWPGSYEQYF.

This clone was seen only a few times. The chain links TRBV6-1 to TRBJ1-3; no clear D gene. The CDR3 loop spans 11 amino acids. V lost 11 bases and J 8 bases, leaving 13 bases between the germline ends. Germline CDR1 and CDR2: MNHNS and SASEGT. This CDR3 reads CASGLADTIYF. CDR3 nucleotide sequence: TGTGCCTCCGGGTTAGCGGACACCATATATTTT.

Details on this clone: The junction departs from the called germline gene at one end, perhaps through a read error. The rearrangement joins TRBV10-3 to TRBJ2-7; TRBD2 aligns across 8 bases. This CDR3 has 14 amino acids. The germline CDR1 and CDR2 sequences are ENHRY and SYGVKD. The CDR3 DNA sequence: TGTGCCATCAGTGAGTCGATGAGGGGACTAGTAGGAATTTTC. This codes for CAISESMRGLVGIF.

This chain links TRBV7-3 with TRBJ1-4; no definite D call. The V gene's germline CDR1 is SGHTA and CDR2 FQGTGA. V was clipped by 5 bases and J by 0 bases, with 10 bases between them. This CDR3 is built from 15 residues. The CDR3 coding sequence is TGTGCCAGCAGCCTCAACAGAGCAACTAATGAAAAACTGTTTTTT. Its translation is CASSLNRATNEKLFF.

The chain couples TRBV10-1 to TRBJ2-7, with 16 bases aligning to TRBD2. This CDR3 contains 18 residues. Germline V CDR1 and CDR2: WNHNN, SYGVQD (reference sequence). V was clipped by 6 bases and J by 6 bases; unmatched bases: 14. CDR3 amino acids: CASRAGLAGGPGNGEQYF. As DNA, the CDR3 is TGCGCCAGCAGAGCGGGACTAGCGGGAGGGCCTGGCAACGGCGAGCAGTACTTC.

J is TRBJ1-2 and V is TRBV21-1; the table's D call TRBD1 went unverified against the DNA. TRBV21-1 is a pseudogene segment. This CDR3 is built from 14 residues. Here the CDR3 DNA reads TGTGCCAGCAGCGGGTGGACAGGAGGCTATGGCTACACCTTC. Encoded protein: CASSGWTGGYGYTF.

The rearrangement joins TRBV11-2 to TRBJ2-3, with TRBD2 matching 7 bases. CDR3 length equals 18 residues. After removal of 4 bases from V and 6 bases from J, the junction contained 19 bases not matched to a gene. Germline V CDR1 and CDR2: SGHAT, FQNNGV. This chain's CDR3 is CASSSERAGTITADTQYF. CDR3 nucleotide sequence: TGTGCCAGCAGCTCAGAGAGGGCCGGGACTATAACAGCGGATACGCAGTATTTT.

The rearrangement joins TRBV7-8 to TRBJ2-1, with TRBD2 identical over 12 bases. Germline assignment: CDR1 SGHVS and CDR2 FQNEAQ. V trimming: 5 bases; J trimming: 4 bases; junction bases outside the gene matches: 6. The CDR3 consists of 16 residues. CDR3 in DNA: TGTGCCAGCAGCAGGGTAGGACTAGCGGGATACAATGAGCAGTTCTTC. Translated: CASSRVGLAGYNEQFF. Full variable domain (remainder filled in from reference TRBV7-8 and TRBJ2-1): GAGVSQSPRYKVAKRGQDVALRCDPISGHVSLFWYQQALGQGPEFLTYFQNEAQLDKSGLPSDRFFAERPEGSVSTLKIQRTQQEDSAVYLCASSRVGLAGYNEQFFGPGTRLTVL.

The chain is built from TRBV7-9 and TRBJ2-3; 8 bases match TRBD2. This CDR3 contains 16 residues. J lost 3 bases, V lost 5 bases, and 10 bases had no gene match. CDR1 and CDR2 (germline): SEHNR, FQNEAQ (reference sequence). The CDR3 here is CASSLRTSPSTDTQYF. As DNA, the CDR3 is TGTGCCAGCAGCCTCCGGACTAGCCCCTCGACAGATACGCAGTATTTT.

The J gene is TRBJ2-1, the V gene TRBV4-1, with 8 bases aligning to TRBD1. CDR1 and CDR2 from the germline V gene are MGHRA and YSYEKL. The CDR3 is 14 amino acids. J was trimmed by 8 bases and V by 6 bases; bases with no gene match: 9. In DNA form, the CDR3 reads TGCGCCAGCAGTCACGGACAGGGTTTGGATGAGCAGTTCTTC. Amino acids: CASSHGQGLDEQFF.

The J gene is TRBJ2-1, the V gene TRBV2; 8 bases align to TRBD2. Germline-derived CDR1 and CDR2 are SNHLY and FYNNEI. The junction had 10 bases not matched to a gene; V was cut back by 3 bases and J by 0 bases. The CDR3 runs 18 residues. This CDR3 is CASSDPGLASSSYNEQFF. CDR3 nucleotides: TGTGCCAGCAGTGACCCCGGACTAGCTTCTAGCTCCTACAATGAGCAGTTCTTC.

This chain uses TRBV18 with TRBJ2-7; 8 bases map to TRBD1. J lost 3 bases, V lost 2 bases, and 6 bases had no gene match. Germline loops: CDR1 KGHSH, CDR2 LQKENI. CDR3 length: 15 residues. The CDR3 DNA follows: TGTGCCAGCTCACCATACAGGGGGTTAATCTACGAGCAGTACTTC. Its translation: CASSPYRGLIYEQYF.

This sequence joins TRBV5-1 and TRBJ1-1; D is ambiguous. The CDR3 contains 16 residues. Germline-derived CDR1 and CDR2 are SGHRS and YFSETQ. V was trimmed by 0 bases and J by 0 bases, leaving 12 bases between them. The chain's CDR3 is CASSLGAGFMNTEAFF. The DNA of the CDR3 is TGCGCCAGCAGCTTGGGGGCAGGCTTTATGAACACTGAAGCTTTCTTT.

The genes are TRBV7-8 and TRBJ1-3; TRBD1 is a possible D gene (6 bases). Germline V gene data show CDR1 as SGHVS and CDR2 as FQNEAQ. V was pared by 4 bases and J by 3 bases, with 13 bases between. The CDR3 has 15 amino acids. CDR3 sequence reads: CASSSSRQVGNTIYF. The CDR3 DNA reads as TGTGCCAGCAGCTCCTCAAGACAGGTTGGAAACACCATATATTTT.

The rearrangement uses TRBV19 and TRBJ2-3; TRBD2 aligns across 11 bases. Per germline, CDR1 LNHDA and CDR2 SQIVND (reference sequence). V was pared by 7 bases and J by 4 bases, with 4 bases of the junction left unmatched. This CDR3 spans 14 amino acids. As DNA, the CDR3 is TGTGCCAGTACCATGGGACTAGCGGCAGATACGCAGTATTTT. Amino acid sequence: CASTMGLAADTQYF.

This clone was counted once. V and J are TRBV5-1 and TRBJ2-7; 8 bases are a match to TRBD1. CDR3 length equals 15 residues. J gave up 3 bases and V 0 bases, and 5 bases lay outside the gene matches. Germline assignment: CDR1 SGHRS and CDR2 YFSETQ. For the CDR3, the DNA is TGCGCCAGCAGCTTGGTCGGGACAGGTTTCTACGAGCAGTACTTC. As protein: CASSLVGTGFYEQYF.

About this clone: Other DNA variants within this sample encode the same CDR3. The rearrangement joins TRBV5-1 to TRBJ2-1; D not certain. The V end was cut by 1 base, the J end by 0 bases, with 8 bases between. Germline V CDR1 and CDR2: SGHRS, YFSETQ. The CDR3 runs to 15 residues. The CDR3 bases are TGCGCCAGCAGCTTGTCGGAGAGCTCCTACAATGAGCAGTTCTTC. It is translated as CASSLSESSYNEQFF. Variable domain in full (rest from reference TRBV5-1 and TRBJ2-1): KAGVTQTPRYLIKTRGQQVTLSCSPISGHRSVSWYQQTPGQGLQFLFEYFSETQRNKGNFPGRFSGRQFSNSRSEMNVSTLELGDSALYLCASSLSESSYNEQFFGPGTRLTVL.

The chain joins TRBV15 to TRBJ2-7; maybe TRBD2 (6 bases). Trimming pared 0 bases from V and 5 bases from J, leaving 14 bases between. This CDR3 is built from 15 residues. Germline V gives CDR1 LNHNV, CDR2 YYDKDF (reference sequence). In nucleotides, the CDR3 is TGTGCCACCAGCAGAGATCCCGTCGGGGAGGACGAGCAGTACTTC. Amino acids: CATSRDPVGEDEQYF.

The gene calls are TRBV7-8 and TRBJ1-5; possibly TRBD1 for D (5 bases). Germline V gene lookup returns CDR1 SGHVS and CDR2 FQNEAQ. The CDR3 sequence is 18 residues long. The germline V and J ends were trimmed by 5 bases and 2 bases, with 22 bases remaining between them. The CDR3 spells CASSLMAVGGEGNQPQHF. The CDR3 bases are TGTGCCAGCAGCCTCATGGCCGTGGGGGGAGAAGGCAATCAGCCCCAGCATTTT.

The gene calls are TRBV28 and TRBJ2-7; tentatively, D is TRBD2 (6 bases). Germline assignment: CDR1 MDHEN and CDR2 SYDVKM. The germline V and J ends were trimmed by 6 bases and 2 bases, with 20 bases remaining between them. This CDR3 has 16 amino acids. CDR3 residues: CASSPTSGRRTYEQYF. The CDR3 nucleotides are TGTGCCAGCAGCCCAACCTCGGGGAGGAGAACCTACGAGCAGTACTTC.